This T cell receptor (beta chain) was captured in a study of radiotherapy plus CTLA-4 blockade in lung cancer. Study summary: Objective responses were observed in 18% of patients, and disease control was achieved by about 30%.

Sequencing was performed with immunoSEQ multiplex PCR; in TCRdb, only in-frame clones are kept and a portion is missing. The sample lists 100,000 or so clones, approximately 82% seen once, with roughly 23% in the top ten. This TCR was recovered from a human donor with non-small cell lung cancer that progressed on radiotherapy plus ipilimumab. The material sequenced was peripheral blood, taken from a patient treated with radiotherapy plus ipilimumab.

The DNA of the CDR3 is TGTGCCAGCAGCCCTAGGAGCAATGAGCAGTTCTTC. As protein: CASSPRSNEQFF. V usage is TRBV7-2 and J usage is TRBJ2-1; D is uncertain. From germline, CDR1 is SGHTA and CDR2 FQGNSA. Trimming removed 5 bases at V and 6 bases at J, with 8 bases between. The CDR3 spans 12 residues. Variable domain in full (rest from reference TRBV7-2 and TRBJ2-1): GAGVSQSPSNKVTEKGKDVELRCDPISGHTALYWYRQSLGQGLEFLIYFQGNSAPDKSGLPSDRFSAERTGGSVSTLTIQRTQQEDSAVYLCASSPRSNEQFFGPGTRLTVL.